This TCR beta chain comes out of a study of blood T cells in healthy people across ages. Study-wide results and limits: The study could not conclusively compare naive and antigen-experienced cells, given its unsorted PBMCs. Among long-lived donors, naive CD4+ cells were more numerous and diversity higher than in aged donors. Older age coincided with a roughly linear decline in TCR beta diversity per million T cells. Estimated diversity across one million T cells was deemed an underestimate.

This clonotype was detected many times. The antigen is unknown. A second about 6 to 12 cycle PCR used barcoded and J-beta primers. One entry per CDR3 protein, called by TCRdb with MiXCR from the 5' RACE reads. Among hundreds of thousands of distinct CDR3 sequences listed, roughly 60% were seen once. Deletions cut 6 bases from V and 7 bases from J, with 10 bases between. This CDR3 comprises 11 residues. The clonotype originates from a man aged 25 to 45 in good health. Sequencing was done on a sample of blood. This sequence joins TRBV12-3 or TRBV12-4 and TRBJ2-7; D unclear. CDR3 nucleotides: TGTGCCAGCAGCTTCTCCGGGGAGCAGTACTTC. It yields the protein CASSFSGEQYF.